The clone carrying this T cell receptor beta chain was seen just once. The sample originates from a study of shared clonotypes between healthy human individuals. Turning to the study itself: Samples came from a couple of female and a few male donors aged 18 to 49. Per donor, CD8 memory used one plate, CD8 naive used two, CD4 memory used three and CD4 naive used three.

CD45RO-negative, CCR7-selected cells formed the naive CD8 fraction, which excluded terminally differentiated effector memory CD45RA+ cells. All donors qualified as healthy HIV-negative adults and had experienced no recent acute infections or vaccinations. Sequencing was at deep level. Generated by immunoSEQ multiplex PCR, the TCRdb table keeps only in-frame clones and is missing some. This table holds about 2 million clones, roughly 95% found once. The material sequenced was naive CD8+ T cells sorted from blood. The receptor was derived from a man between 18 and 35 years old in good health.

CDR3 bases: TGTGCCAGCAGCTTAGTTTGGGAGCAGTACTTC. Its translation is CASSLVWEQYF. The chain uses TRBV11-2 and TRBJ2-7, with D unclear. CDR3 length: 11 amino acids. Germline lookup yields CDR1 SGHAT and CDR2 FQNNGV. V was trimmed by 1 base and J by 7 bases, leaving 5 bases between them. Full variable domain (remainder filled in from reference TRBV11-2 and TRBJ2-7): EAGVAQSPRYKIIEKRQSVAFWCNPISGHATLYWYQQILGQGPKLLIQFQNNGVVDDSQLPKDRFSAERLKGVDSTLKIQPAKLEDSAVYLCASSLVWEQYFGPGTRLTVT.